The present TCR beta chain was sequenced within a study of cytotoxic CD8 clonotypes in ibrutinib-treated CLL. Study information: Partial response was seen in approximately 25 patients and complete response in 2; after median roughly six years, roughly 14 stayed remitted, roughly twelve progressed. Findings and caveats of the study: Clonality climbed at ibrutinib response, then dropped toward baseline at progression. Patients had baseline clonality above age-matched healthy donors, and this clonality moved with circulating CD8+ T-cell counts.

Comments on this clone: Antigen: not known.

This CDR3 is built from 15 residues. Germline CDR1 is ENHRY and CDR2 is SYGVKD. V lost 4 bases to trimming and J lost 8 bases; unmatched junction nucleotides: 7. Sequencing was designed to attain a depth spanning 1 in 200,000 to 1 in 1 million T cells. Sequencing used immunoSEQ multiplex PCR; TCRdb keeps in-frame clones, though not all of them. The table records 110,000 to 150,000 clones, about 70% of them present only once. The receptor was isolated from a human donor with chronic lymphocytic leukemia. The V and J genes are TRBV10-3 and TRBJ2-1; 11 bases match TRBD1. The sample here was PBMCs, taken after 24 months of ibrutinib treatment. In nucleotides, the CDR3 is TGTGCCATCAGTGCGCGGACAGGGGGCCTCGATGAGCAGTTCTTC. Protein sequence: CAISARTGGLDEQFF.